This T cell receptor beta chain was profiled in a study of beta chain features in type 1 diabetes. Overall study: Age, gender and cell yields were alike across patients and healthy donors.

The study reverse transcribed the entire isolated RNA, so it sequenced expressed TCRB transcripts. The data were produced by immunoSEQ multiplex PCR, yet TCRdb's version contains in-frame clones alone and is incomplete. The sample has about 160,000 clones, 7.5% to 10% seen once; the top ten hold 2.3%. In the case of this clone: Its antigen is unknown.

The authors obtained over 95% purity in all sorted populations. Whole-study findings and limits: Type 1 diabetes patients had TCRB CDR3s that were shorter (moderately but significantly so) in all four CD4+ subsets. A PCR bias possibly favoring shorter templates would apply equally to patients and controls.

Sequenced: central memory CD4+ T cells from blood. This TCR was recovered from a woman aged 18-29 years in good health.

The CDR3: CASLPDRVETEAFF. CDR3 in DNA: TGTGCCTCCCTACCCGACAGGGTCGAAACTGAAGCTTTCTTT. The chain couples TRBV30 to TRBJ1-1; 7 bases map to TRBD1. The CDR3 spans 14 residues. Trimming removed 7 bases from V and 5 bases from J; junction bases left unmatched: 13. Germline V CDR1 and CDR2: GTSNPN, SVGIG (reference sequence).